This TCR beta chain was found in a study of OX40 agonist ivuxolimab in advanced cancers. Background on the whole study: The costimulatory receptor OX40 (CD134) was targeted by ivuxolimab, a fully human IgG2 agonistic monoclonal antibody. Of the approximately 53 patients in dose escalation, about 20 had hepatocellular carcinoma, around 15 had melanoma, 9 had renal cell carcinoma and 9 had head and neck cancer. Three dose-escalation patients achieved partial responses, one with hepatocellular carcinoma and two with cutaneous melanoma. Patients were allowed to have had prior anti-PD-1, anti-PD-L1 or anti-CTLA-4 therapy, and approximately 41% of the dose-escalation patients had previously received checkpoint inhibitors. Intravenous ivuxolimab was administered to patients every 2 weeks at six dose levels: 0.01, 0.1, 0.3, 1.5, 3 and 10 mg/kg. A male proportion of almost 85% and a mean age of approximately 55 years, ranging from about 20 to 85, were recorded for the dose-escalation cohort. The paper covers the monotherapy dose-escalation part of the phase I ivuxolimab trial, which included N of about 50 patients. The purpose of peripheral TCRbeta sequencing was to test whether ivuxolimab changed TCR sequence diversity and led to clonal T-cell expansion. General conclusions and limits of the study: Clonal expansion of both CD4+ and CD8+ blood T cells was observed from baseline to week 6 at doses 0.1 to 3.0 mg/kg. In the 0.1-3.0 mg/kg groups, partial responders were among the patients with the lowest normalized peripheral clonal expansion, particularly in CD8+ T cells. The antigen specificity of the peripheral T cells that underwent clonal expansion was not determined. After ivuxolimab, expanded clones were on average more numerous among CD8+ T cells than among CD4+ T cells. Low levels of normalized T-cell clonal expansion were also shown by some nonresponding patients.

Patients with a history of autoimmune disease or receiving systemic immunosuppression were excluded from the trial. Peripheral blood for TCR sequencing was collected from all dose cohorts at baseline, on cycle 4 day 1, and on cycle 7 day 1. The samples were taken from a phase I, first-in-human, multicenter, open-label dose-escalation trial of ivuxolimab. Adults with locally advanced or metastatic melanoma, renal cell carcinoma, hepatocellular carcinoma or head and neck squamous cell carcinoma were enrolled in the trial. Before TCR sequencing, CD4+ T cells and CD8+ T cells were sorted from peripheral blood as separate populations. For sequencing of the TCRbeta CDR3 region, genomic DNA was extracted from the sorted cells. TCRbeta CDR3 regions were sequenced using the immunoSEQ Assay. TCRdb mirrors the immuneACCESS table, restricted to in-frame sequences. Some clones are absent from its copies; in checked studies, under half trace to an unresolved V gene, and the reason for the others is unknown. The sample data list around 51,000 clones, and around nine tenths of these were observed just once. Around 10% of the sample goes to the ten largest clones.

In the case of this clone: The antigen it recognizes is unknown. Qualities for individual bases were not recorded, and no much larger clone is one base off.

The sequence was obtained from an adult with an advanced solid tumor such as melanoma, head and neck, liver or kidney cancer. The material sequenced was CD4+ or CD8+ T cells sorted from blood, taken in a trial of the OX40 agonist ivuxolimab.

This receptor has the CDR3 CASSLNGGAYEQYF. The nucleotide sequence is TGCGCCAGCAGCTTGAACGGGGGCGCCTACGAGCAGTACTTC. The rearrangement combines TRBV5-1 with TRBJ2-7, with the D call perhaps TRBD1 or TRBD2, as 6 bases match in each case. The CDR3 spans 14 residues, from the cysteine through the phenylalanine. The DNA shown is the 42-base CDR3, in frame from base 1. CDR1 and CDR2, per the germline V gene, are SGHRS and YFSETQ. V gives up 1 base and J gives up 2 bases, and the segment between their germline ends measures 10 bases.